The 19 T cell receptor beta chains presented below share a single source sample, sequenced in a study of T-cell reconstitution after alpha-beta-depleted transplantation in children. Unique molecular identifiers tagged the TCRbeta library. TCRdb re-analysed the PCR reads in MiXCR, keeping a single row per CDR3 protein. Of 220,000 or so distinct CDR3 sequences listed, around 8% were seen once; the top ten hold 5% to 7%. The sequences come from PBMCs, mostly from graft donor cells, collected 180 days after TCRalphabeta/CD19-depleted stem cell transplant. These receptor sequences come from a male patient aged 10-17 years who had a stem cell transplant for acute lymphoblastic leukemia, so the T cells may come from the graft donor.

This clonotype was counted at least ten times. The chain is built from TRBV4-3 and TRBJ2-4; 10 positions match TRBD2. The V gene end was trimmed by 3 bases and the J gene end by 4 bases; junction bases not matched to a gene: 3. There are 15 residues in the CDR3. The germline V gene has CDR1 LGHNA and CDR2 YSLEER. In DNA, the CDR3 is TGCGCCAGCAGCCAGCAGCGGGGGGGAAAAAACATTCAGTACTTC. Translation: CASSQQRGGKNIQYF.

This clonotype came up many times. This sequence joins TRBV11-2 and TRBJ2-5; 12 bases map to TRBD2. CDR3 length: 17 residues. The germline V gene encodes CDR1 SGHAT and CDR2 FQNNGV. V was pared by 0 bases and J by 4 bases, with 6 bases of the junction left unmatched. The CDR3 loop is CASSLEASGRVRETQYF. The DNA for the CDR3 is TGTGCCAGCAGCTTAGAAGCTAGCGGGAGGGTCCGAGAGACCCAGTACTTC.

This clonotype was seen repeatedly, ten times or more. The chain carries TRBV28 and TRBJ2-7; no definite D call. The CDR3 is 13 residues long. V was clipped by 3 bases and J by 8 bases, with 14 bases between them. CDR1 is MDHEN, CDR2 SYDVKM, per germline. The DNA of the CDR3 is TGTGCCAGCAGTTTTCCCCCTCTAACCCAGCAGTACTTC. Translated: CASSFPPLTQQYF.

This clonotype occurred many times. This rearrangement joins TRBV5-1 to TRBJ2-7; either TRBD1 or TRBD2 may fit D (6 bases each). V was pared by 0 bases and J by 6 bases, with 13 bases between. Germline CDR1 and CDR2: SGHRS and YFSETQ. There are 14 residues in the CDR3. The CDR3 DNA is TGCGCCAGCAGCTTGGAAACAGGGAGGCGCGAGCAGTACTTC. Translating gives CASSLETGRREQYF.

This clonotype was found many times. This chain links TRBV5-6 with TRBJ2-2; D might be TRBD2 (7 bases). Germline V CDR1 and CDR2: SGHDT, YYEEEE. The V and J ends lost 1 base and 4 bases respectively, with 14 bases between them. The CDR3 has 16 amino acids. The CDR3 sequence is CASSLWRGRVTGELFF. CDR3 in DNA: TGTGCCAGCAGCTTGTGGCGGGGGCGAGTCACCGGGGAGCTGTTTTTT.

At least ten counts were recorded for this clonotype. The gene calls are TRBV20-1 and TRBJ2-7; 10 nucleotides line up with TRBD1. The length of the CDR3 is 12 residues. CDR1 is DFQATT, CDR2 SNEGSKA, per germline (reference sequence). V was pared by 7 bases and J by 2 bases, with 2 bases of the junction left unmatched. DNA of the CDR3: TGCAGTGGTGGGACAGGGGCCTACGAGCAGTACTTC. Translated, it gives CSGGTGAYEQYF.

This clonotype was seen ten or more times. The chain carries TRBV2 and TRBJ1-2; D is possibly TRBD1 (5 bases). V lost 7 bases and J lost 2, with 8 bases in between. CDR1 SNHLY and CDR2 FYNNEI come from the germline V gene. The CDR3 totals 12 residues. The CDR3 protein is CASTRDNYGYTF. The CDR3 DNA sequence: TGTGCCAGCACTCGGGACAACTATGGCTACACCTTC.

V usage is TRBV11-2 and J usage is TRBJ2-7; TRBD1 is a possible D gene (6 bases). The CDR3 is 15 residues long. Germline values: CDR1 SGHAT, CDR2 FQNNGV. V gave up 2 bases and J gave up 2 bases, with 13 bases separating them. The CDR3 DNA reads as TGTGCCAGCAGCTTACAACAGGGAAGTCCCTACGAGCAGTACTTC. Protein product: CASSLQQGSPYEQYF.

Ten or more counts support this clonotype. The CDR3 nucleotides are TGCGCCAGCAGCCAGGGACTAGCGGGCTACACCGGGGAGCTGTTTTTT. Amino acid sequence: CASSQGLAGYTGELFF. The gene calls are TRBV5-1 and TRBJ2-2, with 12 bases that match TRBD2. In germline, CDR1 is SGHRS, CDR2 YFSETQ. The CDR3 spans 16 residues. V lost 4 bases and J lost 3; bases outside the gene matches: 4.

This clonotype came up many times. This chain joins TRBV5-1 and TRBJ2-3; D perhaps matches TRBD2 (5 bases). Trimming took off 5 bases at V and 0 bases at J, with 10 bases between the two ends. CDR1 and CDR2 from the germline V gene are SGHRS and YFSETQ. This CDR3 has 14 amino acids. The CDR3 coding sequence is TGCGCCAGCAGGAGCGGTGAAAGCACAGATACGCAGTATTTT. Protein sequence: CASRSGESTDTQYF.

Of note for this clonotype: A clone one base away is much larger, so this may be a read error. This rearrangement joins TRBV20-1 to TRBJ2-3, with a possible D match to TRBD2 (6 bases). Germline V gives CDR1 DFQATT, CDR2 SNEGSKA (reference sequence). The CDR3 sequence is 15 residues long. V dropped 3 bases and J dropped 1 base, with 14 bases sitting between them. The CDR3 DNA reads TGCAGTGCTAGCTTGACTAGAGGCCGCACAGATACGCAGTATTTT. Its protein product is CSASLTRGRTDTQYF.

This clonotype was observed at least ten times. The chain uses TRBV7-9 and TRBJ2-2; 12 positions match TRBD2. Germline trimming cut 5 bases from V and 1 base from J; bases unmatched to any gene: 2. CDR1 and CDR2 (germline): SEHNR, FQNEAQ (reference sequence). The CDR3 contains 16 residues. The CDR3 DNA is TGTGCCAGCAGCGAGGGACTAGCGGGGAACACCGGGGAGCTGTTTTTT. Its translation: CASSEGLAGNTGELFF.

At least ten counts were recorded for this clonotype. V gene TRBV4-1 combines with J gene TRBJ1-5; D call uncertain. This CDR3 is built from 14 residues. CDR1 is MGHRA, CDR2 YSYEKL, per germline. V was shortened by 1 base and J by 9 bases, with 13 bases between the two germline ends. This CDR3 reads CASSQGSQSPPQHF. The CDR3, as DNA: TGCGCCAGCAGCCAAGGATCTCAAAGCCCGCCCCAGCATTTT.

Only one count was recorded for this clonotype. A much larger clone lies a single base off, so this may be a read error. The CDR3 coding sequence is TGTGCTAGTGGTTTGTTGGCAGGGAGAACGAACACTGAAGCTTTCTTT. Translation: CASGLLAGRTNTEAFF. V is TRBV12-5 and J is TRBJ1-1; TRBD1 is a possible D gene (5 bases). The germline V gene has CDR1 LGHNT and CDR2 FRNRAP. Deletions cut 2 bases from V and 1 base from J, with 14 bases between. The CDR3 is 16 residues long.

This clonotype was counted many times. This rearrangement joins TRBV5-1 to TRBJ1-5, with D possibly being TRBD1 (6 bases). Germline CDR1 is SGHRS and CDR2 is YFSETQ. V lost 6 bases, J lost 2 bases, and 15 bases lay in between. The CDR3 has 15 amino acids. The CDR3 DNA is TGCGCCAGCACCCCGACGGGGGCTGGCAATCAGCCCCAGCATTTT. As protein: CASTPTGAGNQPQHF.

This clonotype showed up many times. V is TRBV28 and J is TRBJ1-5, with a weak D call TRBD1 (6 bases). The V gene's germline CDR1 is MDHEN and CDR2 SYDVKM. Between the trimmed V and J ends, which lost 6 bases and 0 bases, there was a span of 15 bases. This CDR3 contains 16 residues. The CDR3 sequence: CASSHGTRLSNQPQHF. CDR3 bases: TGTGCCAGCAGCCATGGGACACGGCTTAGCAATCAGCCCCAGCATTTT.

Many counts were recorded for this clonotype. This chain uses TRBV27 with TRBJ2-7, with D possibly TRBD1 on 6 matching bases. The CDR3 loop spans 14 amino acids. The V and J ends lost 10 bases and 0 bases respectively, with 16 bases between them. The germline gives CDR1 MNHEY, CDR2 SMNVEV (reference sequence). In nucleotides, the CDR3 is TGTGCCATCCGACAGGAAGGGAGCTCCTACGAGCAGTACTTC. Protein: CAIRQEGSSYEQYF.

This clonotype was counted ten times or more. For the CDR3, the DNA is TGTGCCACCAGCAGACCCGGACAGACCGGGGAGCTGTTTTTT. This sequence encodes CATSRPGQTGELFF. This chain uses TRBV15 with TRBJ2-2; D perhaps matches TRBD1 (6 bases). Trimming removed 2 bases at V and 5 bases at J, with 9 bases between. Germline values: CDR1 LNHNV, CDR2 YYDKDF (reference sequence). The CDR3 totals 14 residues.

The table lists this clonotype with many counts. The J gene is TRBJ2-7, the V gene TRBV5-1; TRBD1 might be the D (6 bases). Trimming shortened V by 2 bases and J by 1 base, and 10 bases separated the two germline ends. In germline, CDR1 is SGHRS, CDR2 YFSETQ. The CDR3 is made up of 14 amino acids. Written as DNA, the CDR3 is TGCGCCAGCAGCTTCGGGACACCATCCTACGAGCAGTACTTC. It codes for CASSFGTPSYEQYF.